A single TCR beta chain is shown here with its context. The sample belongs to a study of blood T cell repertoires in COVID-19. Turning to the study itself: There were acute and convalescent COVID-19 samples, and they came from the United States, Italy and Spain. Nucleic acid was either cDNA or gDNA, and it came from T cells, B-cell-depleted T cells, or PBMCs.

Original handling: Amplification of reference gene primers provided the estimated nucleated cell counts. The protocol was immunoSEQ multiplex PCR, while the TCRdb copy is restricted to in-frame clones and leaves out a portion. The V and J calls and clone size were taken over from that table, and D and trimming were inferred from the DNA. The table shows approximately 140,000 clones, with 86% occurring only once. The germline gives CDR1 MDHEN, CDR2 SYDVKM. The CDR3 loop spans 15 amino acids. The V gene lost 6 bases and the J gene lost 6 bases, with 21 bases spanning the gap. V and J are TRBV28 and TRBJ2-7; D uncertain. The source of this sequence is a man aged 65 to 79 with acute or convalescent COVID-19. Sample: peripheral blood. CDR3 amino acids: CASSPTTKDEIEQYF. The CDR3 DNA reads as TGTGCCAGCAGCCCAACCACGAAAGATGAGATCGAGCAGTACTTC.